Below, 18 T cell receptor beta chains from the same sample are listed, as sequenced in a study of shared clonotypes between healthy human individuals. The repertoire was sequenced with immunoSEQ multiplex PCR; TCRdb's copy has only in-frame clones and lacks some. The sample holds 1.6 million or so clones, roughly 97% seen once. The sequenced sample consisted of naive CD4+ T cells sorted from blood. Subset indicated: CD45RA+ positively selected. All receptors derive from a man aged 30-40 years in good health.

The chain carries TRBV29-1 and TRBJ2-1, with 14 bases that match TRBD2. This CDR3 has 13 amino acids. V lost 7 bases, J lost 9 bases, and 5 bases stayed unmatched. Germline V gene data show CDR1 as SQVTM and CDR2 as ANQGSEA. DNA for the CDR3: TGCAGCGCCGGGACTAGCGGGAGCTCTGAGCAGTTCTTC. Translated, it gives CSAGTSGSSEQFF.

The chain joins TRBV4-1 to TRBJ2-7; the match to TRBD1 covers 9 bases. V was pared by 1 base and J by 1 base, with 2 bases of the junction left unmatched. Looked up from germline, CDR1 is MGHRA and CDR2 is YSYEKL. The CDR3 is 15 amino acids. CDR3 sequence: CASSQGGTGSYEQYF. CDR3 in DNA: TGCGCCAGCAGCCAAGGTGGGACAGGGTCCTACGAGCAGTACTTC.

The rearrangement links TRBV7-9 to TRBJ2-7; TRBD2 aligns across 9 bases. This CDR3 comprises 17 residues. The J segment lost 0 bases and the V segment lost 5 bases, leaving 11 bases of the junction unmatched. Germline CDR1 is SEHNR and CDR2 is FQNEAQ (reference sequence). The CDR3 reads CASSPDLTSGPSYEQYF. DNA for the CDR3: TGTGCCAGCAGCCCTGACTTAACTAGCGGGCCCTCCTACGAGCAGTACTTC.

This clone is a singleton in its sample. This chain uses TRBV11-2 with TRBJ2-7; TRBD2 matches at 11 bases. The length of the CDR3 is 14 residues. The junction had 1 base not matched to a gene; V was cut back by 4 bases and J by 2 bases. Germline assignment: CDR1 SGHAT and CDR2 FQNNGV. The CDR3 protein is CASSYSGGAYEQYF. The CDR3 coding sequence is TGTGCCAGCAGCTATAGCGGGGGGGCCTACGAGCAGTACTTC.

This chain uses TRBV27 with TRBJ2-1; no firm D call. The CDR3 length is 14 residues. V lost 6 bases, J lost 1 base, and 10 bases lay in between. CDR1 MNHEY and CDR2 SMNVEV come from the germline V gene (reference sequence). The CDR3 DNA sequence: TGTGCCAGCAGCTCTTACGGATCCTACAATGAGCAGTTCTTC. It translates to CASSSYGSYNEQFF.

A note on this clone: This sample includes further DNA sequences coding for the same CDR3. The chain carries TRBV4-3 and TRBJ2-1; D gene uncertain. The CDR3 loop spans 15 amino acids. Germline V gene sequence: CDR1 LGHNA, CDR2 YSLEER. The V gene lost 0 bases and the J gene lost 4 bases, with 10 bases spanning the gap. CDR3 bases: TGCGCCAGCAGCCAAGATCGGACCTCTTACAATGAGCAGTTCTTC. It specifies CASSQDRTSYNEQFF.

V usage is TRBV27 and J usage is TRBJ2-7; tentative D call: TRBD2 (7 bases). Trimming took 6 bases from V and 4 from J, leaving 19 bases between them. CDR1 MNHEY and CDR2 SMNVEV come from the germline V gene (reference sequence). The length of the CDR3 is 15 residues. This CDR3 reads CASSPGVAGVYEQYF. The CDR3 DNA reads TGTGCCAGCAGCCCAGGGGTAGCGGGTGTTTACGAGCAGTACTTC.

The genes are TRBV15 and TRBJ2-2, with D uncertain. V shed 6 bases and J shed 2 bases, with 7 bases lying between them. Germline loops: CDR1 LNHNV, CDR2 YYDKDF (reference sequence). This CDR3 region has 13 residues. The chain's CDR3 is CATSGSNTGELFF. CDR3 sequence (DNA): TGTGCCACCAGTGGATCCAACACCGGGGAGCTGTTTTTT.

The rearrangement joins TRBV28 to TRBJ2-7; 8 nucleotides line up with TRBD2. From germline, CDR1 is MDHEN and CDR2 SYDVKM. This CDR3 is 15 amino acids long. V was pared by 5 bases and J by 2 bases, with 8 bases of the junction left unmatched. The CDR3 loop reads CASSNLLAVTYEQYF. Here the CDR3 DNA reads TGTGCCAGCAGTAATTTACTAGCGGTCACCTACGAGCAGTACTTC. The complete variable domain, with remaining parts taken from reference TRBV28 and TRBJ2-7, reads DVKVTQSSRYLVKRTGEKVFLECVQDMDHENMFWYRQDPGLGLRLIYFSYDVKMKEKGDIPEGYSVSREKKERFSLILESASTNQTSMYLCASSNLLAVTYEQYFGPGTRLTVT.

The genes are TRBV18 and TRBJ2-1, with a possible D match to TRBD1 (5 bases). Trimming removed 3 bases at V and 12 bases at J, with 15 bases between. Per germline, CDR1 KGHSH and CDR2 LQKENI. The CDR3 has 13 residues. CDR3 in DNA: TGTGCCAGCTCACCGCCAGGGCCCAACGGGCAGTTCTTC. As protein: CASSPPGPNGQFF.

CDR3 sequence (DNA): TGTGCCAGCAGCACCACGCGAGTCTACAATGAGCAGTTCTTC. Its translation: CASSTTRVYNEQFF. The chain couples TRBV7-9 to TRBJ2-1, with unresolved D. The CDR3 sequence is 14 residues long. Trimming removed 5 bases from V and 3 bases from J, with 11 bases in between. The V gene's germline CDR1 is SEHNR and CDR2 FQNEAQ (reference sequence).

The genes are TRBV14 and TRBJ2-7, with D perhaps matching TRBD1 (6 bases). The CDR3 totals 14 residues. The V gene's germline CDR1 is SGHDN and CDR2 FVKESK. The V end lost 5 bases, the J end lost 0 bases, and 11 bases lay between the germline ends. The CDR3 reads CASSFTGISYEQYF. DNA of the CDR3: TGTGCCAGCAGCTTTACAGGGATCTCCTACGAGCAGTACTTC.

The genes are TRBV7-9 and TRBJ1-3; no clear D. CDR3 length: 16 residues. From germline, CDR1 is SEHNR and CDR2 FQNEAQ (reference sequence). V was shortened by 4 bases and J by 1 base, with 14 bases between the two germline ends. The CDR3 region has the DNA TGTGCCAGCAGCTCCCTCTCTATCGGGTCTGGAAACACCATATATTTT. It specifies CASSSLSIGSGNTIYF.

Concerning this clone: At one end the junction does not follow the germline gene, possibly because of a read error. This chain links TRBV7-7 with TRBJ2-7, with TRBD2 matching over 7 bases. The V gene's germline CDR1 is SSHAT and CDR2 FNYEAQ (reference sequence). The CDR3 consists of 14 residues. DNA of the CDR3: TGTGCTAGCAGCCCAGGGACTATCGGAAGCGAGCAGTACTTC. Residues: CASSPGTIGSEQYF.

The chain joins TRBV10-3 to TRBJ2-2; a weak D match, TRBD1 (6 bases). CDR3 length: 14 residues. The V end lost 8 bases, the J end lost 0 bases, and 10 bases lay between the germline ends. CDR1 and CDR2 from the germline V gene are ENHRY and SYGVKD. The CDR3 is CAILDSANTGELFF. CDR3 nucleotides: TGTGCCATCTTGGACAGCGCGAACACCGGGGAGCTGTTTTTT.

Concerning this clone itself: At the DNA level, this CDR3 is encoded by other sequences in the same sample as well. CDR3 sequence reads: CATSRDLPSTDTQYF. CDR3 sequence (DNA): TGTGCCACCAGCAGAGATTTGCCAAGCACAGATACGCAGTATTTT. V is TRBV15 and J is TRBJ2-3; D call uncertain. This CDR3 region has 15 residues. V dropped 0 bases and J dropped 0 bases, with 7 bases sitting between them. Germline V gene lookup returns CDR1 LNHNV and CDR2 YYDKDF (reference sequence).

This chain uses TRBV9 with TRBJ1-2; D is undetermined. The CDR3 totals 14 residues. CDR1 and CDR2 from the germline V gene are SGDLS and YYNGEE. The V end was cut by 0 bases, the J end by 4 bases, with 10 bases between. CDR3 residues: CASSVDEQFYGYTF. The CDR3 nucleotides are TGTGCCAGCAGCGTAGATGAACAGTTCTATGGCTACACCTTC.

The chain couples TRBV7-9 to TRBJ2-5; TRBD1 is a possible D gene (6 bases). Germline CDR1 and CDR2: SEHNR and FQNEAQ (reference sequence). V was cut by 1 base and J by 4 bases, with 13 bases left in between. The CDR3 is made up of 15 amino acids. CDR3 coding DNA: TGTGCCAGCAGCTTAGGACAGGTGATTGGAGAGACCCAGTACTTC. It specifies CASSLGQVIGETQYF.